This TCR beta chain was recorded in a study of shared T cell receptors in the human thymus. V lost 3 bases, J lost 4 bases, and 5 bases lay in between. Germline values: CDR1 DFQATT, CDR2 SNEGSKA (reference sequence). The CDR3 runs 11 residues. TCRdb's copy holds only in-frame clones and misses some; the assay was immunoSEQ multiplex PCR. The data contain about 380,000 clones, around 95% of them singletons. The V and J genes are TRBV20-1 and TRBJ2-3; D uncertain. Sequenced: thymocytes. This receptor was identified in a human donor. The CDR3 bases are TGCAGTGCTAGGACGCCAGATACGCAGTATTTT. Its protein is CSARTPDTQYF.